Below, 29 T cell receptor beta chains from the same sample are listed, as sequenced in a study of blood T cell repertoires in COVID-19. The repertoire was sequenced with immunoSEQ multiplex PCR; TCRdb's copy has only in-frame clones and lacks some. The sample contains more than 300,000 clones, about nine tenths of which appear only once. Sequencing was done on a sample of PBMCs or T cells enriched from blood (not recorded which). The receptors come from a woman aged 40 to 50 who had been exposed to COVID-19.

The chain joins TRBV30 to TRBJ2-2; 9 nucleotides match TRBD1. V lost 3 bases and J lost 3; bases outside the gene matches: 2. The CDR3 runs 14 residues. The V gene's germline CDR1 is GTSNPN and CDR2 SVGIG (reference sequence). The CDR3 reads CAWRQGADTGELFF. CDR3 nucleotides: TGTGCCTGGAGACAGGGGGCAGACACCGGGGAGCTGTTTTTT.

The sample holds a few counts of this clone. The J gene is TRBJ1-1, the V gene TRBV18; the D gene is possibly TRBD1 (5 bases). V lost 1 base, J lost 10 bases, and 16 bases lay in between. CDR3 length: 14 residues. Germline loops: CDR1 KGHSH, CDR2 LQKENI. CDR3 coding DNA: TGTGCCAGCTCACCACTCCATGGGGGGGAAGGAGCTTTCTTT. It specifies CASSPLHGGEGAFF.

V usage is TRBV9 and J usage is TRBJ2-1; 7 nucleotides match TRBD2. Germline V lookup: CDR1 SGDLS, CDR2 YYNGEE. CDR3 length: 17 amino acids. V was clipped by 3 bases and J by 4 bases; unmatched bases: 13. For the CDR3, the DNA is TGTGCCAGCAGCGCAAGAGACAGCGGGGCGGGGTACAATGAGCAGTTCTTC. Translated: CASSARDSGAGYNEQFF.

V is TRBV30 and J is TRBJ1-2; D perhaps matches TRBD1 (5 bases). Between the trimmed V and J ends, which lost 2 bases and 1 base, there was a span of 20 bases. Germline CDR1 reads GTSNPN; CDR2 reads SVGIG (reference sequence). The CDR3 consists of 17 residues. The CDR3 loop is CAWSYPLPAGINYGYTF. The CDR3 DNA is TGTGCCTGGAGTTATCCACTACCGGCAGGGATTAACTATGGCTACACCTTC.

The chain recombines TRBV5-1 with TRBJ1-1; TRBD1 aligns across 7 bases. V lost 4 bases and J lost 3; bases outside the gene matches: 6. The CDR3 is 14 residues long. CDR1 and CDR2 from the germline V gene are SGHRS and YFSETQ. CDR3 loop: CASSATGLDTEAFF. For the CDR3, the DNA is TGCGCCAGCAGCGCGACAGGGCTCGACACTGAAGCTTTCTTT.

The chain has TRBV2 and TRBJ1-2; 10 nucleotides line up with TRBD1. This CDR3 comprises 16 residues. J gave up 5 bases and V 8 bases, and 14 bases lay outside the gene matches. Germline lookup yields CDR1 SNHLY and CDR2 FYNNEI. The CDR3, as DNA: TGTGCCAGCGACAGGGGGCAAGATGGGCCCGAGTATGGCTACACCTTC. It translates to CASDRGQDGPEYGYTF.

The CDR3 here is CASSVGPSGKSYAGELFF. In DNA form, the CDR3 reads TGTGCCAGCAGCGTAGGTCCTAGCGGGAAATCATACGCCGGGGAGCTGTTTTTT. The chain links TRBV9 to TRBJ2-2, with 9 nucleotides matching TRBD2. Germline V CDR1 and CDR2: SGDLS, YYNGEE. There are 18 residues in the CDR3. V was clipped by 0 bases and J by 6 bases; unmatched bases: 12.

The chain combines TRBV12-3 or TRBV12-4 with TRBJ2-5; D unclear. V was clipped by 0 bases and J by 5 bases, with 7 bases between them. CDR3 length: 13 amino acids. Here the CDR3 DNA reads TGTGCCAGCAGTTTAGCAGCGTGGGAGACCCAGTACTTC. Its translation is CASSLAAWETQYF.

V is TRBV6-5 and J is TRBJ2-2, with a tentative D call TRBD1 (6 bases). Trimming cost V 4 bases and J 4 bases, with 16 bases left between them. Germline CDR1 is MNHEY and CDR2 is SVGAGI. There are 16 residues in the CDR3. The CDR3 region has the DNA TGTGCCAGCAGTTTCTCCTTAAAAGGGGGCACCGGGGAGCTGTTTTTT. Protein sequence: CASSFSLKGGTGELFF.

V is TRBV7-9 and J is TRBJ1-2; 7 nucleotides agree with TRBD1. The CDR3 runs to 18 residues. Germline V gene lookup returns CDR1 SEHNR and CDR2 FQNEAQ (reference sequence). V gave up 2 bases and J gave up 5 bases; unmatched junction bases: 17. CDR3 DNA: TGTGCCAGCAGCTTAAGAATACAGACAGGGAGAGGGGCTTATGGCTACACCTTC. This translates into CASSLRIQTGRGAYGYTF.

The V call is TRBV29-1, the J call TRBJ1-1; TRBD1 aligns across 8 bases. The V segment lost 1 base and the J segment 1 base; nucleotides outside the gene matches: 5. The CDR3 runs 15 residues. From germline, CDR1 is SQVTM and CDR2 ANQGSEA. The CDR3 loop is CSVEVQGAGNTEAFF. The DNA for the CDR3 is TGCAGCGTTGAAGTTCAGGGGGCGGGGAACACTGAAGCTTTCTTT.

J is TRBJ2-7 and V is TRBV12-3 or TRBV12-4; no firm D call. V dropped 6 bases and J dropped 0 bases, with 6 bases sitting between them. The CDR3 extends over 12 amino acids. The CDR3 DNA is TGTGCCAGCAGCTACCTCTCCTACGAGCAGTACTTC. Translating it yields CASSYLSYEQYF.

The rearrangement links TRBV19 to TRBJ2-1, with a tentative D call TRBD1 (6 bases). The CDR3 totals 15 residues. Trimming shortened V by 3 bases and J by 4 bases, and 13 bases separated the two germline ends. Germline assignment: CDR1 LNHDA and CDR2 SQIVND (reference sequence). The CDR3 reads CASSIKVGGYNEQFF. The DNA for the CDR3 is TGTGCCAGTAGTATCAAGGTAGGGGGTTACAATGAGCAGTTCTTC.

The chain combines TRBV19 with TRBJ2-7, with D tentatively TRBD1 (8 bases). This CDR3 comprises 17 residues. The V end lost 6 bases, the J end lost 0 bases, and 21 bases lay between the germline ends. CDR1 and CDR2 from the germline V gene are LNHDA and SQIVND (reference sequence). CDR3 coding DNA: TGTGCCAGTAGACGGCGGGGGACAGGCCCACCCTCCTACGAGCAGTACTTC. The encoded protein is CASRRRGTGPPSYEQYF.

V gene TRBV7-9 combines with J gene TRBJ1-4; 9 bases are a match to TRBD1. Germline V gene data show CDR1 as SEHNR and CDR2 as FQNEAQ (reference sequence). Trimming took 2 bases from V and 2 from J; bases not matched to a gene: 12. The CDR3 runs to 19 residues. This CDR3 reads CASSLIFGWGQGTNEKLFF. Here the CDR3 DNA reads TGTGCCAGCAGCTTAATTTTTGGTTGGGGACAGGGCACTAATGAAAAACTGTTTTTT. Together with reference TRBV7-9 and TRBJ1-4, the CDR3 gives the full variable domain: DTGVSQNPRHKITKRGQNVTFRCDPISEHNRLYWYRQTLGQGPEFLTYFQNEAQLEKSRLLSDRFSAERPKGSFSTLEIQRTEQGDSAMYLCASSLIFGWGQGTNEKLFFGSGTQLSVL.

DNA for the CDR3: TGTGCCAGCAGCCCTGCCCCTAGCACCGGGGAGCTGTTTTTT. As protein: CASSPAPSTGELFF. The V and J genes are TRBV5-5 and TRBJ2-2; D is unclear. V shed 4 bases and J shed 4 bases, with 11 bases lying between them. The CDR3 has 14 residues. CDR1 and CDR2 from the germline V gene are SGHKS and YYEKEE (reference sequence).

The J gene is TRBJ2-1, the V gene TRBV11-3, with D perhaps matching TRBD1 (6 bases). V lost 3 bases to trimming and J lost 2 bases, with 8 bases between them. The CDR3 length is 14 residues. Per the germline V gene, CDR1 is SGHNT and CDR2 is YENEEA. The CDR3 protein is CASSFPGAYNEQFF. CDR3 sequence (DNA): TGTGCCAGCAGCTTTCCAGGGGCCTACAATGAGCAGTTCTTC.

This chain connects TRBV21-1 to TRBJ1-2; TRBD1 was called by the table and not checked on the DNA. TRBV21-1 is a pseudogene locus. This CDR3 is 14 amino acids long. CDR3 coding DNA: TGTGCCAGCAGCAAAGTGGACATCTACTATGGCTACACCTTC. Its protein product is CASSKVDIYYGYTF.

CDR3 bases: TGTGCCAGTAGTATTGGAGGACAGGGCTCAAATTCACCCCTCCACTTT. This sequence encodes CASSIGGQGSNSPLHF. The chain employs TRBV19 and TRBJ1-6; TRBD1 matches at 8 bases. V was clipped by 3 bases and J by 7 bases; unmatched bases: 8. This CDR3 contains 16 residues. The germline V gene encodes CDR1 LNHDA and CDR2 SQIVND (reference sequence).

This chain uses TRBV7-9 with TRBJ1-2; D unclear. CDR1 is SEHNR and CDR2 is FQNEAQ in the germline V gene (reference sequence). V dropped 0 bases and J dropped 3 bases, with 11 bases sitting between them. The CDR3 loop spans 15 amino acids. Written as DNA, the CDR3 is TGTGCCAGCAGCTTAGCGCCGACATCTGACTATGGCTACACCTTC. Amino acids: CASSLAPTSDYGYTF.

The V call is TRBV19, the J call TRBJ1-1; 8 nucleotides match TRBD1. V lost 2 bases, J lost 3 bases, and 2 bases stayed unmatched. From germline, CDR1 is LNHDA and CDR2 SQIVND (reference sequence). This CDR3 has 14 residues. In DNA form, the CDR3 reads TGTGCCAGTAGTATAACAGGGGGAGACACTGAAGCTTTCTTT. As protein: CASSITGGDTEAFF.

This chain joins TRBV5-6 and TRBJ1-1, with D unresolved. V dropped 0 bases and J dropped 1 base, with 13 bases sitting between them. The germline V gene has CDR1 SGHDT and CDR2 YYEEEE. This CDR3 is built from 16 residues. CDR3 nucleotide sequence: TGTGCCAGCAGCTTGGCTCGGTGGAGGCGGAACACTGAAGCTTTCTTT. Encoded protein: CASSLARWRRNTEAFF.

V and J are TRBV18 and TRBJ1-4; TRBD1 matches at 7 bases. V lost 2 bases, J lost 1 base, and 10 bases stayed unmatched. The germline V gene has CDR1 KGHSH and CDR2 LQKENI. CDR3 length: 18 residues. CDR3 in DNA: TGTGCCAGCTCACCATCTCTGGCGCAGGGGGAAACTAATGAAAAACTGTTTTTT. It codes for CASSPSLAQGETNEKLFF. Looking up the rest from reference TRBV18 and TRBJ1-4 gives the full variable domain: NAGVMQNPRHLVRRRGQEARLRCSPMKGHSHVYWYRQLPEEGLKFMVYLQKENIIDESGMPKERFSAEFPKEGPSILRIQQVVRGDSAAYFCASSPSLAQGETNEKLFFGSGTQLSVL.

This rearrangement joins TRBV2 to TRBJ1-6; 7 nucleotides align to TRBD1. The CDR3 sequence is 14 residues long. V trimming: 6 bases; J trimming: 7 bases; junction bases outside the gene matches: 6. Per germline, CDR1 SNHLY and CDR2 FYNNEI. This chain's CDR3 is CASREGARNSPLHF. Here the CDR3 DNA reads TGTGCCAGCAGGGAGGGGGCCAGAAATTCACCCCTCCACTTT.

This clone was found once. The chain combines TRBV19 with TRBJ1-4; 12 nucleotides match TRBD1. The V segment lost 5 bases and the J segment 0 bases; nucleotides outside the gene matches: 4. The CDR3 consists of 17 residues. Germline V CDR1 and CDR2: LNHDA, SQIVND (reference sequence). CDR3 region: CASSSGTGGTTNEKLFF. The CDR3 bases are TGTGCCAGTAGTTCCGGGACAGGGGGCACAACTAATGAAAAACTGTTTTTT.

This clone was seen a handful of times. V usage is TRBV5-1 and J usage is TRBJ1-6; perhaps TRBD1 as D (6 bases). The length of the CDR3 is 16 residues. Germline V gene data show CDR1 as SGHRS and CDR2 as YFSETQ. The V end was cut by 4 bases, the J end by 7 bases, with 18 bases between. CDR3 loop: CASSPHLDRKNSPLHF. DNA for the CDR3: TGCGCCAGCAGCCCCCACCTGGACAGAAAGAATTCACCCCTCCACTTT.

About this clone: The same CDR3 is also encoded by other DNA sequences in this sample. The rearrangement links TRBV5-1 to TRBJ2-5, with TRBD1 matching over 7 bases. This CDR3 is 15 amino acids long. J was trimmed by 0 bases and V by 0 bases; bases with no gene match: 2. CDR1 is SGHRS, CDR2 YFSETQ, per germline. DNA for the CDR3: TGCGCCAGCAGCTTGGCTGACAGGGACCAAGAGACCCAGTACTTC. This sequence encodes CASSLADRDQETQYF.

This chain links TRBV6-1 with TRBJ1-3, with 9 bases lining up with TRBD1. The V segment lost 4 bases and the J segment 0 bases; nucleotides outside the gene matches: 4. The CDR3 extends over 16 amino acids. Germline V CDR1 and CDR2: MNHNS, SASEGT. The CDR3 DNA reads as TGTGCCAGCAGTGTGACAGGGGGTAGCTCTGGAAACACCATATATTTT. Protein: CASSVTGGSSGNTIYF.

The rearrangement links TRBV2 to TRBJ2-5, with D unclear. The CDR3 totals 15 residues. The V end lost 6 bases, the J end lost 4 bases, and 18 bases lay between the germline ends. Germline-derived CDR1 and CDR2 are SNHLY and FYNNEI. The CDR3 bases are TGTGCCAGCAGCATCAAGAAGTTTTCGGGAGAGACCCAGTACTTC. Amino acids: CASSIKKFSGETQYF. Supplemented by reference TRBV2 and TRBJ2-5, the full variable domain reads EPEVTQTPSHQVTQMGQEVILRCVPISNHLYFYWYRQILGQKVEFLVSFYNNEISEKSEIFDDQFSVERPDGSNFTLKIRSTKLEDSAMYFCASSIKKFSGETQYFGPGTRLLVL.